Shown below are 9 T cell receptor beta chains from a single sample sequenced in a study of human T cells and chemical hapten exposure. Documented time point: patch test 1, 2 weeks after DPC sensitization. As to treatment: therapeutic diphenylcyclopropenone sensitization with weekly scalp DPC. In TCRdb, the RACE reads were re-called with MiXCR into one record per CDR3 protein. This table holds approximately 80,000 distinct CDR3 sequences, around 7.8% found once. The sample was whole blood, taken in connection with sensitization to the hapten diphenylcyclopropenone (DPC). The source of these receptors is a woman aged 30 to 39 with alopecia areata. Some clones in this sample may be carry-over from other donors' samples.

This clonotype has ten or more counts. The chain uses TRBV20-1 and TRBJ2-3; perhaps TRBD1 as D (6 bases). V dropped 4 bases and J dropped 2 bases, with 16 bases sitting between them. The CDR3 consists of 15 residues. The germline CDR1 and CDR2 sequences are DFQATT and SNEGSKA (reference sequence). CDR3 amino acids: CSATNRAYNTDTQYF. In nucleotides, the CDR3 is TGCAGTGCTACCAACAGGGCCTACAACACAGATACGCAGTATTTT.

This clonotype was counted many times. The chain joins TRBV18 to TRBJ2-1; a weak D match, TRBD2 (5 bases). V lost 3 bases and J 8 bases, leaving 17 bases between the germline ends. This CDR3 comprises 15 residues. CDR1 and CDR2 from the germline V gene are KGHSH and LQKENI. The CDR3 sequence is CASSPLPGYSDEQFF. In DNA, the CDR3 is TGTGCCAGCTCACCGCTTCCGGGATATAGCGATGAGCAGTTCTTC.

The table lists this clonotype with a few counts. The chain uses TRBV29-1 and TRBJ1-2; tentative D call: TRBD1 (5 bases). Germline CDR1 reads SQVTM; CDR2 reads ANQGSEA. The CDR3 loop spans 11 amino acids. V shed 4 bases and J shed 3 bases, with 6 bases lying between them. The CDR3 DNA follows: TGCAGCGTTGTCAGGGACTATGGCTACACCTTC. Translating it yields CSVVRDYGYTF. Looking up the rest from reference TRBV29-1 and TRBJ1-2 gives the full variable domain: SAVISQKPSRDICQRGTSLTIQCQVDSQVTMMFWYRQQPGQSLTLIATANQGSEATYESGFVIDKFPISRPNLTFSTLTVSNMSPEDSSIYLCSVVRDYGYTFGSGTRLTVV.

This clonotype was detected many times. The chain couples TRBV7-9 to TRBJ2-5; maybe TRBD1 (5 bases). Trimming cost V 3 bases and J 1 base, with 6 bases left between them. The CDR3 contains 13 residues. Germline assignment: CDR1 SEHNR and CDR2 FQNEAQ (reference sequence). Here the CDR3 reads CASSFDSQETQYF. Here the CDR3 DNA reads TGTGCCAGCAGCTTCGACAGCCAAGAGACCCAGTACTTC.

The chain combines TRBV6-1 with TRBJ1-6, with D perhaps TRBD1 (6 bases). Deletions cut 1 base from V and 8 bases from J, with 15 bases between. Germline CDR1 reads MNHNS; CDR2 reads SASEGT. This CDR3 spans 16 amino acids. The DNA for the CDR3 is TGTGCCAGCAGTGAAGTCTGGGGGCGCGCCTATTCACCCCTCCACTTT. Residues: CASSEVWGRAYSPLHF.

In its sample, this clonotype was seen a few times. The chain carries TRBV12-3 or TRBV12-4 and TRBJ1-2, with 10 bases lining up with TRBD1. The CDR3 runs 16 residues. J gave up 1 base and V 1 base, and 3 bases lay outside the gene matches. The CDR3 protein is CASSLGTGGVNYGYTF. The CDR3 region has the DNA TGTGCCAGCAGTTTAGGGACAGGGGGAGTTAACTATGGCTACACCTTC.

This clonotype was observed at least ten times. V gene TRBV18 combines with J gene TRBJ1-5; 8 positions agree with TRBD1. CDR1 is KGHSH, CDR2 LQKENI, per germline. The CDR3 has 16 amino acids. Trimming at V came to 4 bases and at J to 2 bases, leaving 7 bases not matched to a gene. The CDR3 loop is CASSLTDRGGNQPQHF. CDR3 DNA: TGTGCCAGCTCACTTACAGACAGGGGCGGCAATCAGCCCCAGCATTTT.

The sample holds many counts of this clonotype. This chain connects TRBV20-1 to TRBJ2-7; D may be TRBD2 (6 bases). The CDR3 covers 15 residues. Trimming cost V 1 base and J 5 bases, with 18 bases left between them. Germline CDR1 and CDR2: DFQATT and SNEGSKA (reference sequence). The CDR3 sequence: CSARALVAGYHEQYF. The CDR3 DNA sequence: TGCAGTGCTAGAGCGTTGGTGGCGGGGTATCACGAGCAGTACTTC.

This clonotype was counted ten times or more. The chain joins TRBV7-9 to TRBJ2-3, with 8 bases identical to TRBD1. Germline values: CDR1 SEHNR, CDR2 FQNEAQ (reference sequence). The CDR3 is made up of 16 amino acids. Trimming at V came to 5 bases and at J to 5 bases, leaving 12 bases not matched to a gene. The CDR3, as DNA: TGTGCCAGCAGCAAAGCCGGGACAGGTTCGAAAGATACGCAGTATTTT. Translating gives CASSKAGTGSKDTQYF.